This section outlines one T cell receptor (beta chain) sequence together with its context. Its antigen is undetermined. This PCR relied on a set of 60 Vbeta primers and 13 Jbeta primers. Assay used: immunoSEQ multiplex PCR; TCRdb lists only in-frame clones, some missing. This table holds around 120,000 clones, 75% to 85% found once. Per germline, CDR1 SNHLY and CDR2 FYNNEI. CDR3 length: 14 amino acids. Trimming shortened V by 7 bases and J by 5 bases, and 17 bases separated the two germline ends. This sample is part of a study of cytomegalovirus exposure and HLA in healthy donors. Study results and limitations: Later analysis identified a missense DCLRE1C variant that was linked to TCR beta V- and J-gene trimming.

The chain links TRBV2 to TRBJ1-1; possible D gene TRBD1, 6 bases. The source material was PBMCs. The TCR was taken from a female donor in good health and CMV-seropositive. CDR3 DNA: TGTGCCAGCATTAAATCAGGGGCCGGGACTGAAGCTTTCTTT. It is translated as CASIKSGAGTEAFF.